These 18 T cell receptor beta chains originate from one sample sequenced in a study of blood T cells in healthy people across ages. The authors ran a second PCR of 7 to 11 cycles using a sample-barcoded 5' primer and a J-beta primer mix. TCRdb reanalysed the 5' RACE reads using MiXCR and keeps one entry per CDR3 protein. Of almost 800,000 distinct CDR3 sequences listed, roughly 60% are singletons. Specimen: blood. Receptors originate from a man aged 30 to 39 in good health.

This chain joins TRBV12-3 or TRBV12-4 and TRBJ2-3; 7 bases agree with TRBD2. After removal of 8 bases from V and 0 bases from J, the junction contained 5 bases not matched to a gene. The CDR3 has 14 residues. The CDR3 region has the DNA TGTGCCAGCTGTATAGCGGGTAGCACAGATACGCAGTATTTT. This encodes CASCIAGSTDTQYF.

The chain is built from TRBV28 and TRBJ1-6, with D perhaps TRBD1 (5 bases). This CDR3 region has 16 residues. Germline values: CDR1 MDHEN, CDR2 SYDVKM. The V end lost 3 bases, the J end lost 7 bases, and 16 bases lay between the germline ends. This chain's CDR3 is CASSFLGPGRNSPLHF. CDR3 nucleotide sequence: TGTGCCAGCAGTTTTTTGGGACCGGGGAGGAATTCACCCCTCCACTTT. Combining the CDR3 with reference TRBV28 and TRBJ1-6 gives the whole variable domain DVKVTQSSRYLVKRTGEKVFLECVQDMDHENMFWYRQDPGLGLRLIYFSYDVKMKEKGDIPEGYSVSREKKERFSLILESASTNQTSMYLCASSFLGPGRNSPLHFGNGTRLTVT.

The chain employs TRBV24-1 and TRBJ2-6; D may be TRBD2 (5 bases). CDR1 is KGHDR and CDR2 is SFDVKD in the germline V gene. The CDR3 has 14 amino acids. Trimming removed 6 bases from V and 3 bases from J, with 8 bases in between. CDR3 amino acids: CATSSRGGANVLTF. The DNA for the CDR3 is TGTGCCACCAGTTCACGGGGTGGGGCCAACGTCCTGACTTTC.

The rearrangement links TRBV6-6 to TRBJ2-1; 8 nucleotides align to TRBD2. The junction had 19 bases not matched to a gene; V was cut back by 7 bases and J by 8 bases. The CDR3 loop spans 17 amino acids. Germline V gene sequence: CDR1 MNHNY, CDR2 SVGAGI (reference sequence). CDR3 residues: CASTLGLAKPFLDEQFF. The CDR3 bases are TGTGCCAGCACCCTTGGACTAGCAAAGCCCTTCCTCGATGAGCAGTTCTTC.

The V and J genes are TRBV20-1 and TRBJ1-5, with no clear D. CDR1 is DFQATT and CDR2 is SNEGSKA in the germline V gene (reference sequence). This CDR3 spans 14 amino acids. The germline V and J ends were trimmed by 1 base and 6 bases, with 13 bases remaining between them. For the CDR3, the DNA is TGCAGTGCTAGAGCGGGAGGAGGAGGTCAGCCCCAGCATTTT. Its protein product is CSARAGGGGQPQHF.

This clonotype has just one count. The chain links TRBV4-3 to TRBJ2-5, with TRBD2 matching over 8 bases. The germline V gene encodes CDR1 LGHNA and CDR2 YSLEER. CDR3 size: 17 residues. Unmatched junction bases numbered 11, after V lost 0 bases and J lost 5 bases. The CDR3 here is CASSQDGSSGPAETQYF. CDR3 coding DNA: TGCGCCAGCAGCCAAGATGGGTCTAGCGGGCCCGCGGAGACCCAGTACTTC.

The rearrangement links TRBV12-3 or TRBV12-4 to TRBJ2-3, with 10 nucleotides matching TRBD2. This CDR3 comprises 15 residues. V dropped 6 bases and J dropped 2; count of bases not matched to a gene: 5. In DNA, the CDR3 is TGTGCCAGCAGCCTGACTAGCGGGTTCACAGATACGCAGTATTTT. Residues: CASSLTSGFTDTQYF.

The rearrangement joins TRBV12-3 or TRBV12-4 to TRBJ2-7; a possible D gene is TRBD1 (5 bases). The V end lost 3 bases, the J end lost 5 bases, and 17 bases lay between the germline ends. CDR3 size: 15 residues. Here the CDR3 DNA reads TGTGCCAGCAGTTTTTTGGACAAACAGGCTAACGAGCAGTACTTC. Residues: CASSFLDKQANEQYF.

The chain combines TRBV15 with TRBJ1-6; D is ambiguous. Germline CDR1 LNHNV, CDR2 YYDKDF (reference sequence). Trimming took off 0 bases at V and 5 bases at J, with 8 bases between the two ends. The CDR3 is 15 amino acids. Here the CDR3 reads CATSRDLADNSPLHF. CDR3 coding DNA: TGTGCCACCAGCAGAGATCTGGCTGATAATTCACCCCTCCACTTT. The whole variable domain, filled in from reference TRBV15 and TRBJ1-6, reads DAMVIQNPRYQVTQFGKPVTLSCSQTLNHNVMYWYQQKSSQAPKLLFHYYDKDFNNEADTPDNFQSRRPNTSFCFLDIRSPGLGDTAMYLCATSRDLADNSPLHFGNGTRLTVT.

The chain employs TRBV28 and TRBJ2-4; D gene ambiguous. There are 13 residues in the CDR3. The ends were cut back, 8 bases at V and 3 bases at J, with 11 bases in the middle. The V gene's germline CDR1 is MDHEN and CDR2 SYDVKM. The CDR3 region has the DNA TGTGCCAGCCGGGCCTTAGACAAAAACATTCAGTACTTC. Translation gives CASRALDKNIQYF.

The chain couples TRBV6-2 or TRBV6-3 to TRBJ1-2; TRBD1 is a possible D gene (6 bases). Germline V gene data show CDR1 as MNHEY and CDR2 as SVGEGT. This CDR3 spans 13 amino acids. V shed 2 bases and J shed 8 bases, with 12 bases lying between them. The CDR3 sequence: CASSYNAGEGYTF. The CDR3 DNA reads TGTGCCAGCAGTTACAACGCAGGGGAAGGCTACACCTTC.

V usage is TRBV20-1 and J usage is TRBJ2-7, with 9 positions matching TRBD2. The CDR3 runs to 16 residues. V dropped 3 bases and J dropped 3; count of bases not matched to a gene: 12. Germline V gene data show CDR1 as DFQATT and CDR2 as SNEGSKA (reference sequence). CDR3 protein: CSARTYSGSIVYEQYF. The CDR3 region has the DNA TGCAGTGCTAGGACCTATAGCGGGAGTATAGTCTACGAGCAGTACTTC.

The chain employs TRBV27 and TRBJ2-3, with TRBD2 as a possible D gene (6 bases). V dropped 2 bases and J dropped 5 bases, with 14 bases sitting between them. Germline CDR1 reads MNHEY; CDR2 reads SMNVEV (reference sequence). The CDR3 contains 15 residues. In nucleotides, the CDR3 is TGTGCCAGCAGTTTAGGACTACTCGGGAGAGATACGCAGTATTTT. Translation: CASSLGLLGRDTQYF.

V and J are TRBV5-6 and TRBJ1-2; D may be TRBD1 (6 bases). The germline gives CDR1 SGHDT, CDR2 YYEEEE. V was clipped by 4 bases and J by 7 bases, with 11 bases between them. CDR3 length equals 12 residues. The CDR3 reads CASSQTRGGYTF. The CDR3 region has the DNA TGTGCCAGCAGCCAGACCAGGGGTGGCTACACCTTC.

This clonotype was seen just once. The V and J genes are TRBV20-1 and TRBJ2-7; 7 bases fit TRBD2. The germline gives CDR1 DFQATT, CDR2 SNEGSKA (reference sequence). Losses at the gene ends were 0 bases for V and 5 bases for J; bases not matched to a gene: 7. The CDR3 covers 14 residues. In DNA, the CDR3 is TGCAGTGCTAGAGATGGGGGGGGGAAGGACGAGCAGTACTTC. Translated: CSARDGGGKDEQYF.

The CDR3 sequence: CASSPSPGRKLYGYTF. The CDR3 region has the DNA TGTGCCAGCAGTCCCTCCCCGGGACGCAAGCTCTATGGCTACACCTTC. The rearrangement links TRBV6-2 or TRBV6-3 to TRBJ1-2, with D perhaps TRBD1 (5 bases). Germline CDR1 is MNHEY and CDR2 is SVGEGT. The length of the CDR3 is 16 residues. Trimming took 5 bases from V and 4 from J, leaving 20 bases between them.

This clonotype was picked up a small number of times. V and J are TRBV7-9 and TRBJ2-7, with a possible D match to TRBD2 (6 bases). Per germline, CDR1 SEHNR and CDR2 FQNEAQ (reference sequence). V was trimmed by 2 bases and J by 2 bases, leaving 16 bases between them. There are 16 residues in the CDR3. CDR3 bases: TGTGCCAGCAGCTTAATGGGGGGTGCAGGAGCCTACGAGCAGTACTTC. This codes for CASSLMGGAGAYEQYF.

The chain is built from TRBV12-3 or TRBV12-4 and TRBJ2-7; TRBD1 is a possible D gene (5 bases). Trimming took 6 bases from V and 4 from J, leaving 22 bases between them. The CDR3 has 16 residues. CDR3 DNA sequence: TGTGCCAGCAGCCCCACCTCCGGACATCCCCTATACGAGCAGTACTTC. Translated: CASSPTSGHPLYEQYF.